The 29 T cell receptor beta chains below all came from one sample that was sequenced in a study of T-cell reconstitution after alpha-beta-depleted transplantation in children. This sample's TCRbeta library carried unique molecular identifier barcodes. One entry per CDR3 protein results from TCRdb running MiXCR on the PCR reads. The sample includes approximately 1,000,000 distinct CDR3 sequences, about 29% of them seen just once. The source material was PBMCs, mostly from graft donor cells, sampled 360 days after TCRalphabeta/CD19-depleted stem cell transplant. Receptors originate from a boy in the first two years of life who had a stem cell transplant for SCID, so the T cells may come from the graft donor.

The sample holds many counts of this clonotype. The CDR3 nucleotides are TGTGCCAGCAGCTTGGGGATCGGAGGAGCGGTAGATACGCAGTATTTT. This translates into CASSLGIGGAVDTQYF. The rearrangement uses TRBV5-6 and TRBJ2-3; tentatively, D is TRBD2 (5 bases). Germline V lookup: CDR1 SGHDT, CDR2 YYEEEE. The CDR3 is 16 residues long. Deletions cut 0 bases from V and 5 bases from J, with 16 bases between.

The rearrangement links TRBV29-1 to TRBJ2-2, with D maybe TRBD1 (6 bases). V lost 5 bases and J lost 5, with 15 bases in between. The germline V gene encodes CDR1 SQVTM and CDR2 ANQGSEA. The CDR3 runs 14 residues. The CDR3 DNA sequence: TGCAGCGTTATGGGGGCGAAGGATACCGGGGAGCTGTTTTTT. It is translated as CSVMGAKDTGELFF.

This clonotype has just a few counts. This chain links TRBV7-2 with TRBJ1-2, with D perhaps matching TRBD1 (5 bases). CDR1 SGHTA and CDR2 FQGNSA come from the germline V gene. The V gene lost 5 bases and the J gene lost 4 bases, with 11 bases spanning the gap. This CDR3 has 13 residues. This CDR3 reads CASSVRGPYGYTF. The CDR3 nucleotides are TGTGCCAGCAGCGTTAGGGGTCCCTATGGCTACACCTTC. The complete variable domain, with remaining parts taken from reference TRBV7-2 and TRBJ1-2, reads GAGVSQSPSNKVTEKGKDVELRCDPISGHTALYWYRQSLGQGLEFLIYFQGNSAPDKSGLPSDRFSAERTGGSVSTLTIQRTQQEDSAVYLCASSVRGPYGYTFGSGTRLTVV.

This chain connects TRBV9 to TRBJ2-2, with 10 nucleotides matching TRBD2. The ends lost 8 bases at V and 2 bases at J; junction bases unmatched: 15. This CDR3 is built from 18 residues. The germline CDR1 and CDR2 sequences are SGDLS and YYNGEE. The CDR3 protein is CASTLLAAGGLNTGELFF. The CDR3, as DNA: TGTGCCAGTACACTCCTTGCAGCGGGGGGGCTTAACACCGGGGAGCTGTTTTTT. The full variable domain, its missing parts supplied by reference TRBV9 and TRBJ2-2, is DSGVTQTPKHLITATGQRVTLRCSPRSGDLSVYWYQQSLDQGLQFLIQYYNGEERAKGNILERFSAQQFPDLHSELNLSSLELGDSALYFCASTLLAAGGLNTGELFFGEGSRLTVL.

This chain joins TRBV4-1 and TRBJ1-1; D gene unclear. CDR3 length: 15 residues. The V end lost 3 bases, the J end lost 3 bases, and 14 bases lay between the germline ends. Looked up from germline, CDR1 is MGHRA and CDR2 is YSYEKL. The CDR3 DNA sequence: TGCGCCAGCAGCCACGGCCCAGGTTGGGACACTGAAGCTTTCTTT. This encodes CASSHGPGWDTEAFF.

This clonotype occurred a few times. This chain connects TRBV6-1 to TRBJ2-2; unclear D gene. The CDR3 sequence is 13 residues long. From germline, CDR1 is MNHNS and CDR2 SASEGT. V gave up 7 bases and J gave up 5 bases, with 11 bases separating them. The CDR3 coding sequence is TGTGCCAGCACCCTTGACCCAACCGGGGAGCTGTTTTTT. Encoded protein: CASTLDPTGELFF.

The DNA of the CDR3 is TGTGCCAGCAAAGAAGTATGGGACGATACGCAGTATTTT. Translating it yields CASKEVWDDTQYF. The chain uses TRBV12-3 or TRBV12-4 and TRBJ2-3; D tentatively reads TRBD1 or TRBD2 (5 bases each). Trimming stripped 7 bases from V and 6 bases from J, with 14 bases between. CDR3 length: 13 amino acids.

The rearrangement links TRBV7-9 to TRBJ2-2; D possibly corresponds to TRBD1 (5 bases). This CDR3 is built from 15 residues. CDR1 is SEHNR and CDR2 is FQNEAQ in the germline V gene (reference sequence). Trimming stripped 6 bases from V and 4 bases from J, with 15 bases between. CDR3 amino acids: CASRYQQVTTGELFF. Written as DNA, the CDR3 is TGTGCCAGCAGATACCAACAGGTTACCACCGGGGAGCTGTTTTTT. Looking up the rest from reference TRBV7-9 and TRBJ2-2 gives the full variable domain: DTGVSQNPRHKITKRGQNVTFRCDPISEHNRLYWYRQTLGQGPEFLTYFQNEAQLEKSRLLSDRFSAERPKGSFSTLEIQRTEQGDSAMYLCASRYQQVTTGELFFGEGSRLTVL.

The CDR3 DNA is TGTGCCACCAGCAGAGATACTGTAAGGAAGACAGGGGGAAGGAATCAGCCCCAGCATTTT. It encodes CATSRDTVRKTGGRNQPQHF. This chain links TRBV15 with TRBJ1-5, with 9 bases identical to TRBD1. Looked up from germline, CDR1 is LNHNV and CDR2 is YYDKDF (reference sequence). With 0 bases clipped from V and 4 bases from J, the junction kept 16 bases outside the gene matches. The CDR3 extends over 20 amino acids.

The CDR3 coding sequence is TGTGCCACCAGCAGAGACGGCCCAGGGACCACAGATACGCAGTATTTT. It specifies CATSRDGPGTTDTQYF. The genes are TRBV15 and TRBJ2-3; perhaps D is TRBD1 or TRBD2 (5 bases each). Germline CDR1 and CDR2: LNHNV and YYDKDF (reference sequence). The CDR3 extends over 16 amino acids. Trimming shortened V by 0 bases and J by 2 bases, and 12 bases separated the two germline ends.

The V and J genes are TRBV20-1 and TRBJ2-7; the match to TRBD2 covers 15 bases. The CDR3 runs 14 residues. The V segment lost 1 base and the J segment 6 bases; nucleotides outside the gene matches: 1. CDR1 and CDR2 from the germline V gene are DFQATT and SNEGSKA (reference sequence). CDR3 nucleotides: TGCAGTGCTAGAGGGGGACTAGCGGGGGGCGAGCAGTACTTC. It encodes CSARGGLAGGEQYF.

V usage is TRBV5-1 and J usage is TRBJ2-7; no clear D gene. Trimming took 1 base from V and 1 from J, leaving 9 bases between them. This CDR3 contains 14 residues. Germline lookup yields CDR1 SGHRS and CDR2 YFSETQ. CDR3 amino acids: CASSLSRPSYEQYF. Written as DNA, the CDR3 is TGCGCCAGCAGCTTGAGTCGGCCTTCCTACGAGCAGTACTTC.

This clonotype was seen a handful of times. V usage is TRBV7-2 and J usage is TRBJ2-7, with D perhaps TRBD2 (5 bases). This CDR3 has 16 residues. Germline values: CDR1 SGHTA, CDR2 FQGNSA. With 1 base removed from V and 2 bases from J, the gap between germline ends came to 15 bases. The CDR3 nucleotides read TGTGCCAGCAGCTTAGTCGGTGAGGGTAGGGCCTACGAGCAGTACTTC. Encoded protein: CASSLVGEGRAYEQYF.

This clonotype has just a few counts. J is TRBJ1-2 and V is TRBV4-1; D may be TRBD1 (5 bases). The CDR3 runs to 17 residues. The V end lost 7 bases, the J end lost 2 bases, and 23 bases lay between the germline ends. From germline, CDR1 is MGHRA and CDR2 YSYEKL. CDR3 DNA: TGCGCCAGCACCCATCCGGGGCAAAGGTTTTTAAACTATGGCTACACCTTC. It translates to CASTHPGQRFLNYGYTF.

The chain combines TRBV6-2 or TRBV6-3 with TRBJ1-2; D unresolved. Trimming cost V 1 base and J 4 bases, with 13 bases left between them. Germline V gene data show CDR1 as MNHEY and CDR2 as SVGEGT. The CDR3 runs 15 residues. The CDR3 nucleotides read TGTGCCAGCAGTTACTTAGACTACCGCGGCTATGGCTACACCTTC. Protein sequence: CASSYLDYRGYGYTF.

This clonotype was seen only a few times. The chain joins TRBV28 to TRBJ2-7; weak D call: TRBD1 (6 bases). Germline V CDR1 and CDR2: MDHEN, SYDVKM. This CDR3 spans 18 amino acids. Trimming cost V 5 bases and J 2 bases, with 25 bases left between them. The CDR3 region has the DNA TGTGCCAGCAGTATAAATTCAATTTCGGACAGCCGGCCCTACGAGCAGTACTTC. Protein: CASSINSISDSRPYEQYF.

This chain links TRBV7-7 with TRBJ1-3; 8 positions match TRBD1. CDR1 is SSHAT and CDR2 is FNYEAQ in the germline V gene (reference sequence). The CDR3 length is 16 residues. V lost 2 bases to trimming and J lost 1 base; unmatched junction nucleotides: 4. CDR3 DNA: TGTGCCAGCAGCTTACAGGGGGCTAATTCTGGAAACACCATATATTTT. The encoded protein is CASSLQGANSGNTIYF.

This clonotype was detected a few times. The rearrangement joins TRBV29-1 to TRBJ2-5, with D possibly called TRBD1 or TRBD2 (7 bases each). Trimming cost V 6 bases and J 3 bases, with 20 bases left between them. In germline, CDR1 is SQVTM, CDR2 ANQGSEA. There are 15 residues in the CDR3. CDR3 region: CSVDREGRTKETQYF. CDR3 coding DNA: TGCAGCGTCGACAGGGAGGGGAGAACTAAAGAGACCCAGTACTTC.

Written as DNA, the CDR3 is TGTGCCAGCAGTTACTCGGTAGCCCCAAGCACAGATACGCAGTATTTT. Encoded protein: CASSYSVAPSTDTQYF. The genes are TRBV6-5 and TRBJ2-3; no firm D call. Trimming stripped 0 bases from V and 0 bases from J, with 10 bases between. The CDR3 has 16 amino acids. CDR1 and CDR2 (germline): MNHEY, SVGAGI.

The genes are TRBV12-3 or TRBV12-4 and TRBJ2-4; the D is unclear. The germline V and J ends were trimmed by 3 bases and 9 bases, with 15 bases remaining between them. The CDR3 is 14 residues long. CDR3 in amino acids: CASSFAALKVIQYF. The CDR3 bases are TGTGCCAGCAGTTTTGCGGCCTTAAAGGTCATTCAGTACTTC.

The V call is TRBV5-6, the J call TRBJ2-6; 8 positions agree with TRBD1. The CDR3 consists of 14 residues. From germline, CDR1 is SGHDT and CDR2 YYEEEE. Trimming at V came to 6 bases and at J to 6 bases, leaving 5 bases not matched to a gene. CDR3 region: CASTRTGTANVLTF. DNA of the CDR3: TGTGCCAGCACACGGACAGGGACGGCCAACGTCCTGACTTTC.

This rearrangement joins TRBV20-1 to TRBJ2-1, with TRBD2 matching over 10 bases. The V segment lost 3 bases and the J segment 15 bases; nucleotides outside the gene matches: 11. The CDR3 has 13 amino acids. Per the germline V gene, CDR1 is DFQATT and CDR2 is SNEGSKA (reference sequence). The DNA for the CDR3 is TGCAGTGCTAGTCGTTTGCTAGCGGGGGAGAGGTTCTTC. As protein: CSASRLLAGERFF.

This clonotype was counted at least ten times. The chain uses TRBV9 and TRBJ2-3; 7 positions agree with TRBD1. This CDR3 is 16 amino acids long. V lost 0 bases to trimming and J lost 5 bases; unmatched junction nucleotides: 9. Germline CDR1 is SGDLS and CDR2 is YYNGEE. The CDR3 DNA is TGTGCCAGCAGCGTAGACAGGGGCCGGGCTCGAGATACGCAGTATTTT. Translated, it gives CASSVDRGRARDTQYF.

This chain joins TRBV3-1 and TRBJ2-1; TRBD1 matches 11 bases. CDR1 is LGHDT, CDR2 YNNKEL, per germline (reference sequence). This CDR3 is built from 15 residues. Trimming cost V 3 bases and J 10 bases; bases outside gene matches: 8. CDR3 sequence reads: CASSHGTGGRVEQFF. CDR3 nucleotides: TGTGCCAGCAGCCACGGGACAGGGGGTCGGGTAGAGCAGTTCTTC.

CDR3 residues: CASSVFVTGELFF. The DNA of the CDR3 is TGTGCCAGCAGCGTCTTCGTCACCGGGGAGCTGTTTTTT. The V gene is TRBV9, the J gene TRBJ2-2; D is undetermined. CDR3 length: 13 residues. Per the germline V gene, CDR1 is SGDLS and CDR2 is YYNGEE. Trimming left V 2 bases short and J 4 bases short, with 6 bases between.

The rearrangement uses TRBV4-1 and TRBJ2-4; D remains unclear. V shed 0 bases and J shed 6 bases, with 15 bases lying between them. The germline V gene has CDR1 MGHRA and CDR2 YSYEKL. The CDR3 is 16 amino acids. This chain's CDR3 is CASSQDGRVPGNIQYF. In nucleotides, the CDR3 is TGCGCCAGCAGCCAAGATGGTAGGGTTCCGGGAAACATTCAGTACTTC.

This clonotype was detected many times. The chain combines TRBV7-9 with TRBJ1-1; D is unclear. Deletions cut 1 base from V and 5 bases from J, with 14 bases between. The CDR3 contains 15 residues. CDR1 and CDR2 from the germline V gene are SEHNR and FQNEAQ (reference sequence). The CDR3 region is CASSLGYAARTEAFF. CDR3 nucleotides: TGTGCCAGCAGCTTAGGGTACGCGGCACGTACTGAAGCTTTCTTT.

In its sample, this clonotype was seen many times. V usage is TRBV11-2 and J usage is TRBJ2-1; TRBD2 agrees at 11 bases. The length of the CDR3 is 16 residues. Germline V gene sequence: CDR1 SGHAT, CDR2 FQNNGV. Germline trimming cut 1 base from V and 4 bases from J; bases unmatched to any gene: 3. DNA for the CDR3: TGTGCCAGCAGCTTAGGCGGACTAGCGGGTTACAATGAGCAGTTCTTC. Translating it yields CASSLGGLAGYNEQFF.

CDR3 protein: CASSQDGGHEQYF. Written as DNA, the CDR3 is TGTGCCAGCAGCCAAGATGGAGGCCACGAGCAGTACTTC. The chain joins TRBV3-1 to TRBJ2-7, with a possible D match to TRBD2 (5 bases). The V and J ends lost 0 bases and 5 bases respectively, with 8 bases between them. Germline V gene sequence: CDR1 LGHDT, CDR2 YNNKEL (reference sequence). This CDR3 is 13 amino acids long.